The next 25 T cell receptor beta chains were all read from a single sample in a study of multiple sclerosis patients with progressive multifocal leukoencephalopathy. Time point described: before natalizumab initiation. TCRdb keeps only in-frame clones here, not all; method: immunoSEQ multiplex PCR. Here the sample spans around 32,000 clones, 85% to 95% being singletons. The sequencing sample was made of PBMCs. All receptors come from a young man with multiple sclerosis.

This chain links TRBV5-1 with TRBJ2-6; D assignment may be TRBD1 or TRBD2 (6 bases each). Looked up from germline, CDR1 is SGHRS and CDR2 is YFSETQ. V was shortened by 7 bases and J by 2 bases, with 10 bases between the two germline ends. This CDR3 has 14 amino acids. CDR3 in amino acids: CASQRGAGANVLTF. Written as DNA, the CDR3 is TGCGCCAGCCAAAGGGGGGCTGGGGCCAACGTCCTGACTTTC.

The chain uses TRBV30 and TRBJ1-1; D not resolved. CDR3 length equals 13 residues. Germline V CDR1 and CDR2: GTSNPN, SVGIG (reference sequence). The V end was cut by 0 bases, the J end by 9 bases, with 14 bases between. The CDR3 loop is CAWSVGVRKKAFF. CDR3 coding DNA: TGTGCCTGGAGTGTAGGCGTGAGGAAAAAAGCTTTCTTT.

V and J are TRBV19 and TRBJ1-2, with 7 bases identical to TRBD1. V gave up 4 bases and J gave up 8 bases; unmatched junction bases: 10. Germline lookup yields CDR1 LNHDA and CDR2 SQIVND (reference sequence). The CDR3 loop spans 14 amino acids. CDR3 sequence: CASSTPGTAKGYTF. Here the CDR3 DNA reads TGTGCCAGTAGTACCCCCGGGACAGCGAAAGGCTACACCTTC.

The chain links TRBV4-3 to TRBJ2-3; 8 positions match TRBD1. Germline CDR1 is LGHNA and CDR2 is YSLEER. This CDR3 contains 15 residues. The V and J ends lost 0 bases and 4 bases, in that order; junction bases with no gene match: 3. The CDR3: CASSQDRTGPDTQYF. For the CDR3, the DNA is TGCGCCAGCAGCCAAGACCGGACAGGGCCAGATACGCAGTATTTT.

This clone was found a few times. CDR3 DNA sequence: TGCAGCGTTGGGGGGGGCTCTGGGGCCAACGTCCTGACTTTC. The encoded protein is CSVGGGSGANVLTF. The chain has TRBV29-1 and TRBJ2-6, with TRBD2 matching over 7 bases. In germline, CDR1 is SQVTM, CDR2 ANQGSEA. V trimming: 4 bases; J trimming: 0 bases; junction bases outside the gene matches: 0. The CDR3 is 14 amino acids.

The chain has TRBV11-2 and TRBJ2-5, with TRBD2 matching 12 bases. Germline V gene sequence: CDR1 SGHAT, CDR2 FQNNGV. The CDR3 contains 16 residues. V shed 6 bases, J shed 4 bases, and the junction held 9 bases outside the gene matches. CDR3 coding DNA: TGTGCCAGCAGGTCTAGCGGGAGGGCCTTGGGAGAGACCCAGTACTTC. It yields the protein CASRSSGRALGETQYF.

V and J are TRBV6-5 and TRBJ1-1; the D is unclear. V was pared by 4 bases and J by 10 bases, with 13 bases between. CDR3 length: 12 residues. CDR1 is MNHEY, CDR2 SVGAGI, per germline. The DNA of the CDR3 is TGTGCCAGCAGTTCATCACCCGGACGAGCTTTCTTT. Its protein is CASSSSPGRAFF.

V is TRBV7-2 and J is TRBJ2-7; D gene unclear. Germline V gives CDR1 SGHTA, CDR2 FQGNSA. The length of the CDR3 is 13 residues. The ends were cut back, 2 bases at V and 0 bases at J, with 5 bases in the middle. CDR3 loop: CASSLSSSYEQYV. DNA for the CDR3: TGTGCCAGCAGCTTATCGAGCTCCTACGAGCAGTACGTC.

This chain joins TRBV29-1 and TRBJ1-1, with TRBD1 identical over 7 bases. Losses at the gene ends were 5 bases for V and 0 bases for J; bases not matched to a gene: 6. The V gene's germline CDR1 is SQVTM and CDR2 ANQGSEA. This CDR3 comprises 14 residues. The CDR3 nucleotides read TGCAGCGTTAGGGGGCAGAGATTGAACACTGAAGCTTTCTTT. This encodes CSVRGQRLNTEAFF.

The CDR3 is CASSPRTSGREFEQFF. The CDR3 region has the DNA TGTGCCAGCAGCCCGAGGACTAGCGGGAGGGAGTTTGAGCAGTTCTTC. The genes are TRBV13 and TRBJ2-1; 15 bases agree with TRBD2. From germline, CDR1 is PRHDT and CDR2 FYEKMQ (reference sequence). V shed 5 bases and J 9 bases; nucleotides not matched to a gene: 8. The CDR3 consists of 16 residues. Full variable domain (remainder filled in from reference TRBV13 and TRBJ2-1): AAGVIQSPRHLIKEKRETATLKCYPIPRHDTVYWYQQGPGQDPQFLISFYEKMQSDKGSIPDRFSAQQFSDYHSELNMSSLELGDSALYFCASSPRTSGREFEQFFGPGTRLTVL.

J is TRBJ1-4 and V is TRBV7-9; unclear D gene. The CDR3 length is 13 residues. V was shortened by 6 bases and J by 5 bases, with 10 bases between the two germline ends. Germline V gene data show CDR1 as SEHNR and CDR2 as FQNEAQ (reference sequence). The CDR3 reads CASRLGENEKLFF. CDR3 nucleotide sequence: TGTGCCAGCAGGTTGGGTGAAAATGAAAAACTGTTTTTT.

In nucleotides, the CDR3 is TGTGCCAGCAGCTTCGCCGTCCTCACGGATACGCAGTATTTT. As protein: CASSFAVLTDTQYF. The J gene is TRBJ2-3, the V gene TRBV7-9; D remains unclear. V was trimmed by 3 bases and J by 6 bases, leaving 13 bases between them. The germline gives CDR1 SEHNR, CDR2 FQNEAQ (reference sequence). This CDR3 is built from 14 residues.

In its sample, this clone was seen once. This CDR3 is CSVKDRSSYEQYF. The CDR3 nucleotides read TGCAGCGTGAAAGACAGGTCATCCTACGAGCAGTACTTC. This chain joins TRBV29-1 and TRBJ2-7; tentatively, D is TRBD1 (6 bases). From germline, CDR1 is SQVTM and CDR2 ANQGSEA. V dropped 6 bases and J dropped 1 base, with 13 bases sitting between them. CDR3 size: 13 residues.

The chain couples TRBV5-4 to TRBJ2-7, with 7 bases identical to TRBD2. The ends lost 5 bases at V and 2 bases at J; junction bases unmatched: 10. This CDR3 has 15 residues. The germline gives CDR1 SGHNT, CDR2 YYREEE (reference sequence). CDR3 sequence reads: CASRAGREYTYEQYV. The CDR3 DNA follows: TGTGCCAGCAGGGCGGGGCGGGAGTACACCTACGAGCAGTACGTC.

The chain's CDR3 is CASSPNRGRATDTQYF. As DNA, the CDR3 is TGTGCCAGCAGCCCAAACAGGGGGAGGGCCACAGATACGCAGTATTTT. J is TRBJ2-3 and V is TRBV7-9, with a possible D match to TRBD1 (8 bases). The CDR3 has 16 residues. The V end was cut by 5 bases, the J end by 2 bases, with 17 bases between. Germline CDR1 is SEHNR and CDR2 is FQNEAQ (reference sequence).

The gene calls are TRBV27 and TRBJ1-5; D gene uncertain. Germline loops: CDR1 MNHEY, CDR2 SMNVEV (reference sequence). Trimming took 1 base from V and 4 from J, leaving 14 bases between them. The CDR3 totals 16 residues. The DNA of the CDR3 is TGTGCCAGCAGTTTATTGGGTGAGACTTTAAATCAGCCCCAGCATTTT. Translation: CASSLLGETLNQPQHF.

V is TRBV5-8 and J is TRBJ2-1; 7 bases agree with TRBD2. V dropped 2 bases and J dropped 4; count of bases not matched to a gene: 3. Germline V gene lookup returns CDR1 SGHTS and CDR2 YDEGEE. This CDR3 is 14 amino acids long. The CDR3 sequence is CASSLAGQYNEQFF. The CDR3 nucleotides read TGTGCCAGCAGCTTAGCGGGGCAATACAATGAGCAGTTCTTC.

V usage is TRBV7-9 and J usage is TRBJ1-2; the match to TRBD1 covers 10 bases. Per germline, CDR1 SEHNR and CDR2 FQNEAQ (reference sequence). After removal of 3 bases from V and 6 bases from J, the junction contained 7 bases not matched to a gene. The length of the CDR3 is 15 residues. CDR3 in DNA: TGTGCCAGCAGCTTCCCGGGACAGGGGTTTCATGGCTACACCTTC. Its protein product is CASSFPGQGFHGYTF. Based on the CDR3 plus reference TRBV7-9 and TRBJ1-2, the full variable domain is DTGVSQNPRHKITKRGQNVTFRCDPISEHNRLYWYRQTLGQGPEFLTYFQNEAQLEKSRLLSDRFSAERPKGSFSTLEIQRTEQGDSAMYLCASSFPGQGFHGYTFGSGTRLTVV.

The chain has TRBV9 and TRBJ2-2; perhaps TRBD2 as D (5 bases). In germline, CDR1 is SGDLS, CDR2 YYNGEE. The length of the CDR3 is 17 residues. Between the trimmed V and J ends, which lost 6 bases and 7 bases, there was a span of 25 bases. CDR3 loop: CASNRSPLAGSHGELFF. The CDR3 DNA reads TGTGCCAGCAACCGTTCACCACTTGCGGGCTCTCACGGGGAGCTGTTTTTT.

The V gene is TRBV10-1, the J gene TRBJ2-5, with 11 bases lining up with TRBD1. The J segment lost 6 bases and the V segment lost 2 bases, leaving 5 bases of the junction unmatched. Germline V gives CDR1 WNHNN, CDR2 SYGVQD (reference sequence). The length of the CDR3 is 15 residues. The CDR3 nucleotides are TGCGCCAGCAGTGAGGGACAGGGGGCACTTCAGACCCAGTACTTC. Protein: CASSEGQGALQTQYF.

This chain connects TRBV4-3 to TRBJ2-5; D unresolved. Germline CDR1 and CDR2: LGHNA and YSLEER. CDR3 size: 15 residues. V lost 0 bases and J 7 bases, leaving 15 bases between the germline ends. CDR3 in DNA: TGCGCCAGCAGCCAAGACGTCCTAGGCTTCGGGACCCAGTACTTC. Translation: CASSQDVLGFGTQYF.

The chain recombines TRBV11-3 with TRBJ1-4, with 7 bases aligning to TRBD1. Germline trimming cut 5 bases from V and 5 bases from J; bases unmatched to any gene: 5. The CDR3 consists of 14 residues. Per germline, CDR1 SGHNT and CDR2 YENEEA. In nucleotides, the CDR3 is TGTGCCAGCAGCCTCGGGACAGCAAATGAAAAACTGTTTTTT. Its protein is CASSLGTANEKLFF. Drawing the rest from reference TRBV11-3 and TRBJ1-4, the complete variable domain is EAGVVQSPRYKIIEKKQPVAFWCNPISGHNTLYWYLQNLGQGPELLIRYENEEAVDDSQLPKDRFSAERLKGVDSTLKIQPAELGDSAVYLCASSLGTANEKLFFGSGTQLSVL.

In nucleotides, the CDR3 is TGTGCCAGCAGCTTAGAAAGGCAGTTGCAGTATTTT. Its translation is CASSLERQLQYF. V gene TRBV11-2 combines with J gene TRBJ2-3; D not certain. The CDR3 extends over 12 amino acids. Germline V gives CDR1 SGHAT, CDR2 FQNNGV. Trimming removed 0 bases at V and 11 bases at J, with 9 bases between.

The chain joins TRBV4-2 to TRBJ2-2; 11 bases are shared with TRBD1. The germline V gene encodes CDR1 LGHNA and CDR2 YNFKEQ. V was pared by 4 bases and J by 4 bases, with 11 bases of the junction left unmatched. The CDR3 contains 18 residues. The CDR3 is CASSPTGTGGFGTGELFF. The DNA of the CDR3 is TGTGCCAGCAGCCCAACCGGGACAGGGGGTTTTGGCACCGGGGAGCTGTTTTTT.

This chain joins TRBV28 and TRBJ2-7; 7 bases map to TRBD1. Germline CDR1 reads MDHEN; CDR2 reads SYDVKM. The junction had 5 bases not matched to a gene; V was cut back by 5 bases and J by 4 bases. The CDR3 runs 13 residues. DNA for the CDR3: TGTGCCAGCAGTGTAACGGACAGGTACGAGCAGTACTTC. This encodes CASSVTDRYEQYF.